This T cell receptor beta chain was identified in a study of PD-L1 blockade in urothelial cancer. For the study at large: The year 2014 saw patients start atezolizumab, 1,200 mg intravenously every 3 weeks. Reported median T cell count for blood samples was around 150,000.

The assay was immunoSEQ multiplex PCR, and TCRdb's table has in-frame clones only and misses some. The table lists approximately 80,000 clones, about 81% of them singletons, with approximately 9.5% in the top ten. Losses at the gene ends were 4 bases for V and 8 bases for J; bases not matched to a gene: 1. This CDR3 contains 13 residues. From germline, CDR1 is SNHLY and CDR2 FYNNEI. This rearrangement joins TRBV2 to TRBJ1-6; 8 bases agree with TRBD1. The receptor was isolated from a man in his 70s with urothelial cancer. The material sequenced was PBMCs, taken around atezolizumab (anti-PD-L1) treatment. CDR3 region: CASSVDRDSPLHF. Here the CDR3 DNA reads TGTGCCAGCAGTGTGGACAGGGATTCACCCCTCCACTTT.